This TCR beta chain originates from a study of OX40 agonist ivuxolimab in advanced cancers. Study-level information: Ivuxolimab, an agonistic anti-OX40 (CD134) antibody, was given to patients. With a range of roughly 23 to 90, age averaged roughly 60 years, and 75% to 90% were male. Eligibility rules accepted prior anti-PD-1, anti-PD-L1 or anti-CTLA-4 therapy, and approximately 40% had some.

Sequenced by immunoSEQ multiplex PCR; TCRdb stores in-frame clones only, minus some. The table includes approximately 90,000 clones, about 85% detected once. Trimming took 5 bases from V and 7 from J, leaving 11 bases between them. CDR1 is MNHEY, CDR2 SMNVEV, per germline (reference sequence). This CDR3 is built from 13 residues. This sequence joins TRBV27 and TRBJ2-2; D perhaps matches TRBD1 (6 bases). This sequence was found in an adult with an advanced solid tumor such as melanoma, head and neck, liver or kidney cancer. Sequencing was performed on CD4+ or CD8+ T cells sorted from blood, taken in a trial of the OX40 agonist ivuxolimab. The CDR3 DNA is TGTGCCAGCAGTGCAAACAGGGACGGGGAGCTGTTTTTT. This encodes CASSANRDGELFF.